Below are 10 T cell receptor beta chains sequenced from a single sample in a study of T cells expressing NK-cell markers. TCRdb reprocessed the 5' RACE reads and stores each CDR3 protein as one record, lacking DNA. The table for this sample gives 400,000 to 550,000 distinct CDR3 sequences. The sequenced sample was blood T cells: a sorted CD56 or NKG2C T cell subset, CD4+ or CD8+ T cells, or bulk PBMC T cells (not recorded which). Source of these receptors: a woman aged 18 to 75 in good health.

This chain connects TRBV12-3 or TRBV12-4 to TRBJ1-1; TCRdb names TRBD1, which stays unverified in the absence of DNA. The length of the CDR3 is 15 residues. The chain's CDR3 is CASRPTGTGTPEAFF.

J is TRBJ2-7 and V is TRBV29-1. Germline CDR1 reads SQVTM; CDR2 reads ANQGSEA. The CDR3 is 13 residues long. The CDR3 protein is CSVTYGWNDEQYF.

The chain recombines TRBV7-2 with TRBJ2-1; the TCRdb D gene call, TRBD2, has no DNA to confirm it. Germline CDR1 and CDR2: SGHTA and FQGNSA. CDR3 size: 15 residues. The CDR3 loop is CASSLWSSGTNEQFF.

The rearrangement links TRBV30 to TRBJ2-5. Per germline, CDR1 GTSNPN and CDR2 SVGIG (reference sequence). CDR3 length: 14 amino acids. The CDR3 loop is CAWSVGSGVGTQYF.

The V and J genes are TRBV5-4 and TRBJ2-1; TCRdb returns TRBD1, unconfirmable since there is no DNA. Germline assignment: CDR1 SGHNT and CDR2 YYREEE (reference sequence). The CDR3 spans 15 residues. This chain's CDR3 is CASSFRAASYNEQFF.

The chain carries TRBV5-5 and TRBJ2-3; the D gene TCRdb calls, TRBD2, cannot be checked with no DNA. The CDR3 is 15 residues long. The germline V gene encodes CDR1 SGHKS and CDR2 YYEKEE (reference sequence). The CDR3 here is CASSPSPLSTDTQYF.

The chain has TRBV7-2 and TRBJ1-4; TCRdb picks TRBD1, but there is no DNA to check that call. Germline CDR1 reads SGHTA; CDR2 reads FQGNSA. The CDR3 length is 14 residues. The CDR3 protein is CASSVQGGGEKLFF.

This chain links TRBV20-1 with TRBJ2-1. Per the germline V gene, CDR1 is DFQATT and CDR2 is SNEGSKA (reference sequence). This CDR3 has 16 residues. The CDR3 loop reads CSATLILRGPYNEQFF.

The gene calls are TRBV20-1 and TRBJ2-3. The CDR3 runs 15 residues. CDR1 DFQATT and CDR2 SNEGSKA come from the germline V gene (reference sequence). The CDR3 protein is CSAKSEVYSTDTQYF.

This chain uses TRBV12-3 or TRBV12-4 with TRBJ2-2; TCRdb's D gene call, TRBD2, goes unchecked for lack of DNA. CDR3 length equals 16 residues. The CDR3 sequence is CASSFLAGGLAGELFF.